This entry lists 6 T cell receptor beta chains sequenced from one sample in a study of blood T cells in healthy people across ages. Primers used in a second PCR of roughly 7 to 12 cycles were a sample-barcoded 5' primer and a J-beta primer mix. TCRdb recomputed calls from the 5' RACE reads with MiXCR, one row per CDR3 protein. This table holds roughly 1.9 million distinct CDR3 sequences, 35% to 50% found once. Material for sequencing was blood. Receptors were obtained from a human donor in good health.

With regard to this clonotype: The germline gene is not matched at one end of the junction; a read error may be the cause. The J gene is TRBJ2-5, the V gene TRBV7-9; D may correspond to TRBD1 or TRBD2 (5 bases each). The CDR3 extends over 12 amino acids. The germline CDR1 and CDR2 sequences are SEHNR and FQNEAQ (reference sequence). CDR3 DNA: TGTGCCAGCAGCTTAGCCGGCAGGGACCCGTTCTTC. This sequence encodes CASSLAGRDPFF.

The chain joins TRBV3-1 to TRBJ2-1; 9 bases fit TRBD2. Germline CDR1 is LGHDT and CDR2 is YNNKEL (reference sequence). CDR3 length: 17 amino acids. The V gene end was trimmed by 1 base and the J gene end by 4 bases; junction bases not matched to a gene: 8. In DNA form, the CDR3 reads TGTGCCAGCAGCCAAGCTGGTCTAGCGGGGCGTTACAATGAGCAGTTCTTC. Encoded protein: CASSQAGLAGRYNEQFF.

V usage is TRBV20-1 and J usage is TRBJ2-5; D is uncertain. The CDR3 loop spans 12 amino acids. V was cut by 3 bases and J by 7 bases, with 12 bases left in between. Germline V gene sequence: CDR1 DFQATT, CDR2 SNEGSKA (reference sequence). The CDR3, as DNA: TGCAGTGCTAGGGGTGCTTTTGGGACCCAGTACTTC. Translating gives CSARGAFGTQYF.

This clonotype was found a few times. The chain links TRBV20-1 to TRBJ2-1; 15 bases are a match to TRBD2. The CDR3 covers 15 residues. V gave up 8 bases and J gave up 4 bases; unmatched junction bases: 6. The germline CDR1 and CDR2 sequences are DFQATT and SNEGSKA (reference sequence). CDR3 nucleotides: TGCAGTCTTCCGGGACTAGCGGGGGGTTACAATGAGCAGTTCTTC. It translates to CSLPGLAGGYNEQFF.

This clonotype has more than one count but fewer than ten. The V and J genes are TRBV2 and TRBJ2-7; TRBD1 might be the D (7 bases). The CDR3 runs 15 residues. From germline, CDR1 is SNHLY and CDR2 FYNNEI. Trimming stripped 6 bases from V and 3 bases from J, with 18 bases between. CDR3 sequence reads: CASRLHQGGHYEQYF. The CDR3 DNA is TGTGCCAGCAGATTACACCAGGGGGGTCACTACGAGCAGTACTTC.

The chain joins TRBV20-1 to TRBJ2-1; the D gene is possibly TRBD1 (5 bases). V shed 0 bases and J shed 5 bases, with 17 bases lying between them. This CDR3 comprises 16 residues. Germline loops: CDR1 DFQATT, CDR2 SNEGSKA (reference sequence). CDR3: CSARDTQGEVDNEQFF. The CDR3 coding sequence is TGCAGTGCTAGAGATACCCAGGGCGAGGTAGACAATGAGCAGTTCTTC.